This is a list of T cell receptor beta chains from one sample in a study of blood T cell repertoires in COVID-19. Profiled with immunoSEQ multiplex PCR; TCRdb holds only in-frame clones, not every one. The sample carries roughly 250,000 clones, about nine tenths recorded once. Input material: peripheral blood. Every receptor here comes from a man between 60 and 75 years old who had recovered from COVID-19. The CDR3 runs from the conserved cysteine through the conserved F or W. Fields, in order: D gene, J gene, V gene, clone size, CDR3 protein, CDR3 DNA. The D gene is left open where the match is weak. Clone size, where shown, is once, few, many, or a class for clones that have expanded.

d_gene: -
j_gene: TRBJ1-2
v_gene: TRBV18
abundance: -
CDR3aa: CASSRPLWTDVNYGYTF
CDR3nt: TGTGCCAGCTCACGACCTCTCTGGACAGATGTAAACTATGGCTACACCTTC

d_gene: -
j_gene: TRBJ1-1
v_gene: TRBV19
abundance: -
CDR3aa: CASEISRALNTEAFF
CDR3nt: TGTGCCAGCGAAATAAGCAGGGCTTTGAACACTGAAGCTTTCTTT

d_gene: TRBD1
j_gene: TRBJ1-4
v_gene: TRBV7-2
abundance: -
CDR3aa: CASSLGRGRSGNEKLFF
CDR3nt: TGTGCCAGCAGCTTAGGCAGGGGGCGATCCGGAAATGAAAAACTGTTTTTT

d_gene: -
j_gene: TRBJ1-1
v_gene: TRBV5-4
abundance: -
CDR3aa: CASSLGQGWGTEAFF
CDR3nt: TGTGCCAGCAGCTTGGGTCAGGGCTGGGGCACTGAAGCTTTCTTT

d_gene: -
j_gene: TRBJ1-4
v_gene: TRBV5-5
abundance: once
CDR3aa: CASSIDDGNEKLFF
CDR3nt: TGTGCCAGCAGCATAGATGACGGGAATGAAAAACTGTTTTTT

d_gene: -
j_gene: TRBJ2-5
v_gene: TRBV10-3
abundance: -
CDR3aa: CAISERLSLKETQYF
CDR3nt: TGTGCCATCAGTGAGCGGTTATCGCTAAAAGAGACCCAGTACTTC

d_gene: TRBD2
j_gene: TRBJ2-7
v_gene: TRBV6-5
abundance: few
CDR3aa: CASSLFWGRGEQYF
CDR3nt: TGTGCCAGCAGTCTCTTTTGGGGGAGGGGCGAGCAGTACTTC

d_gene: -
j_gene: TRBJ2-7
v_gene: TRBV27
abundance: -
CDR3aa: CASSSDTNYEQYF
CDR3nt: TGTGCCAGCAGTTCCGACACGAACTACGAGCAGTACTTC

d_gene: -
j_gene: TRBJ2-7
v_gene: TRBV7-2
abundance: -
CDR3aa: CASIIGGYSYEQYF
CDR3nt: TGTGCCAGCATCATTGGCGGTTACTCCTACGAGCAGTACTTC

d_gene: -
j_gene: TRBJ1-2
v_gene: TRBV18
abundance: -
CDR3aa: CASSPYAAELYGYTF
CDR3nt: TGTGCCAGCTCACCTTACGCGGCGGAGCTCTATGGCTACACCTTC

d_gene: -
j_gene: TRBJ2-1
v_gene: TRBV29-1
abundance: -
CDR3aa: CSARRDGGQFF
CDR3nt: TGCAGCGCCCGACGGGATGGAGGGCAGTTCTTC

d_gene: TRBD1
j_gene: TRBJ2-3
v_gene: TRBV5-1
abundance: -
CDR3aa: CASSLARGRPRADTQYF
CDR3nt: TGCGCCAGCAGCTTGGCGAGGGGGCGCCCGCGGGCAGATACGCAGTATTTT

d_gene: TRBD1
j_gene: TRBJ2-3
v_gene: TRBV2
abundance: -
CDR3aa: CASVRDSPTDTQYF
CDR3nt: TGTGCCAGCGTCCGGGACAGCCCCACAGATACGCAGTATTTT

d_gene: -
j_gene: TRBJ1-2
v_gene: TRBV4-2
abundance: -
CDR3aa: CASSQEHSHYGYTF
CDR3nt: TGTGCCAGCAGCCAAGAGCACAGCCACTATGGCTACACCTTC

d_gene: TRBD2
j_gene: TRBJ2-7
v_gene: TRBV5-1
abundance: -
CDR3aa: CASSSGGYEQYF
CDR3nt: TGCGCCAGCAGCTCGGGGGGCTACGAGCAGTACTTC

d_gene: -
j_gene: TRBJ2-7
v_gene: TRBV12-5
abundance: -
CDR3aa: CASGPQSGAYEQYF
CDR3nt: TGTGCTAGTGGTCCGCAGAGCGGCGCCTACGAGCAGTACTTC

d_gene: -
j_gene: TRBJ1-5
v_gene: TRBV6-1
abundance: few
CDR3aa: CASSELANQPQHF
CDR3nt: TGTGCCAGCAGTGAACTGGCTAATCAGCCCCAGCATTTT

d_gene: -
j_gene: TRBJ2-7
v_gene: TRBV6-5
abundance: -
CDR3aa: CASSPRGLVEQYF
CDR3nt: TGTGCCAGCAGCCCACGGGGATTGGTCGAGCAGTACTTC

d_gene: TRBD1
j_gene: TRBJ1-1
v_gene: TRBV7-9
abundance: few
CDR3aa: CASSPRTEGAKGEAFF
CDR3nt: TGTGCCAGCAGCCCCAGGACGGAGGGGGCAAAGGGTGAAGCTTTCTTT

d_gene: -
j_gene: TRBJ2-5
v_gene: TRBV27
abundance: -
CDR3aa: CASSLLGGVKTQYF
CDR3nt: TGTGCCAGCAGTTTACTGGGGGGAGTCAAGACCCAGTACTTC

d_gene: TRBD1
j_gene: TRBJ1-2
v_gene: TRBV2
abundance: once
CDR3aa: CASSEAGQGLGGYTF
CDR3nt: TGTGCCAGCAGTGAAGCAGGACAGGGGCTGGGTGGCTACACCTTC

d_gene: -
j_gene: TRBJ1-6
v_gene: TRBV25-1
abundance: -
CDR3aa: CASIPGGRNSPLHF
CDR3nt: TGTGCCAGCATCCCGGGCGGGAGGAATTCACCCCTCCACTTT

d_gene: -
j_gene: TRBJ1-2
v_gene: TRBV4-1
abundance: -
CDR3aa: CASSQLDRDGYTF
CDR3nt: TGCGCCAGCAGCCAATTGGACAGAGATGGCTACACCTTC

d_gene: TRBD2
j_gene: TRBJ2-5
v_gene: TRBV7-9
abundance: -
CDR3aa: CASSLAELAGGQETQYF
CDR3nt: TGTGCCAGCAGCTTAGCGGAACTAGCGGGGGGCCAGGAGACCCAGTACTTC

d_gene: -
j_gene: TRBJ1-5
v_gene: TRBV2
abundance: -
CDR3aa: CASSLLLGGWDQPQHF
CDR3nt: TGTGCCAGCAGTTTACTTCTAGGGGGTTGGGATCAGCCCCAGCATTTT

d_gene: TRBD1
j_gene: TRBJ2-1
v_gene: TRBV9
abundance: -
CDR3aa: CASSYDRGVQFF
CDR3nt: TGTGCCAGCAGTTACGACAGGGGGGTGCAGTTCTTC

d_gene: -
j_gene: TRBJ2-7
v_gene: TRBV6-1
abundance: -
CDR3aa: CASSDRGESYEQYF
CDR3nt: TGTGCCAGCAGTGACCGAGGCGAATCCTACGAGCAGTACTTC

d_gene: -
j_gene: TRBJ1-1
v_gene: TRBV6-5
abundance: once
CDR3aa: CASSYSRGRANTEAFF
CDR3nt: TGTGCCAGCAGTTACTCGAGAGGCAGGGCGAACACTGAAGCTTTCTTT

d_gene: -
j_gene: TRBJ1-6
v_gene: TRBV11-2
abundance: -
CDR3aa: CASSLGLLNSPLHF
CDR3nt: TGTGCCAGCAGCTTAGGGCTCTTAAATTCACCCCTCCACTTT

d_gene: TRBD1
j_gene: TRBJ2-7
v_gene: TRBV9
abundance: -
CDR3aa: CASSRSGGGYEQYF
CDR3nt: TGTGCCAGCAGCAGATCAGGGGGCGGGTACGAGCAGTACTTC

d_gene: -
j_gene: TRBJ1-6
v_gene: TRBV7-9
abundance: -
CDR3aa: CASSLAGTLNSPLHF
CDR3nt: TGTGCCAGCAGCCTGGCCGGGACATTAAATTCACCCCTCCACTTT

d_gene: -
j_gene: TRBJ1-2
v_gene: TRBV4-2
abundance: few
CDR3aa: CASSQVVQTNYGYTF
CDR3nt: TGTGCCAGCAGCCAAGTTGTTCAGACTAACTATGGCTACACCTTC

d_gene: TRBD2
j_gene: TRBJ2-4
v_gene: TRBV13
abundance: -
CDR3aa: CASSSRGSSGVAKNIQYF
CDR3nt: TGTGCCAGCAGTTCCAGGGGCTCTAGCGGGGTAGCCAAAAACATTCAGTACTTC

d_gene: TRBD1
j_gene: TRBJ1-5
v_gene: TRBV6-5
abundance: -
CDR3aa: CASSPGQGWDQPQHF
CDR3nt: TGTGCCAGCAGTCCGGGACAGGGGTGGGATCAGCCCCAGCATTTT

d_gene: -
j_gene: TRBJ2-2
v_gene: TRBV4-2
abundance: -
CDR3aa: CASSQTTGLHGELFF
CDR3nt: TGTGCCAGCAGCCAAACCACTGGTCTTCACGGGGAGCTGTTTTTT

d_gene: TRBD1
j_gene: TRBJ2-7
v_gene: TRBV5-1
abundance: -
CDR3aa: CASSLVPGTGLSYEQYF
CDR3nt: TGCGCCAGCAGCTTGGTCCCTGGGACAGGGCTTTCCTACGAGCAGTACTTC

d_gene: -
j_gene: TRBJ1-2
v_gene: TRBV27
abundance: once
CDR3aa: CASSLSNTPIYGYTF
CDR3nt: TGTGCCAGCAGTTTATCGAATACCCCTATCTATGGCTACACCTTC

d_gene: -
j_gene: TRBJ1-1
v_gene: TRBV27
abundance: once
CDR3aa: CASSLRGGPTEAFF
CDR3nt: TGTGCCAGCAGTTTAAGGGGGGGCCCGACTGAAGCTTTCTTT

d_gene: -
j_gene: TRBJ2-2
v_gene: TRBV4-1
abundance: -
CDR3aa: CASSQVGSAGELFF
CDR3nt: TGCGCCAGCAGCCAAGTCGGGTCGGCCGGGGAGCTGTTTTTT

d_gene: -
j_gene: TRBJ1-6
v_gene: TRBV19
abundance: once
CDR3aa: CASSILFSSYNSPLHF
CDR3nt: TGTGCCAGTAGTATACTCTTTAGCTCCTATAATTCACCCCTCCACTTT

d_gene: -
j_gene: TRBJ2-1
v_gene: TRBV6-4
abundance: -
CDR3aa: CASSGNRAGGSDEQFF
CDR3nt: TGTGCCAGCAGTGGAAATAGAGCAGGGGGGTCGGATGAGCAGTTCTTC